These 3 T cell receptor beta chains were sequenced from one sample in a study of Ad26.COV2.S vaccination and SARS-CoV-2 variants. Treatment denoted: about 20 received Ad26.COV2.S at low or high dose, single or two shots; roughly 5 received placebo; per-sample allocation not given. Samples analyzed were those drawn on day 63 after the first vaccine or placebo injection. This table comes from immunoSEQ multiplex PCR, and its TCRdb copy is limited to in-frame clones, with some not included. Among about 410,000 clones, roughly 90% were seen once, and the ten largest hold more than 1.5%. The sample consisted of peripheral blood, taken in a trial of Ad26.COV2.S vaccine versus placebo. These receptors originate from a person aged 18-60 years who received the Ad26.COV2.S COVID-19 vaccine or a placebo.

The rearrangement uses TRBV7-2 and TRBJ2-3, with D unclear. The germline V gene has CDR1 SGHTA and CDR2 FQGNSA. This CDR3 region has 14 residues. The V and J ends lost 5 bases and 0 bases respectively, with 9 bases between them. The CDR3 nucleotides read TGTGCCAGCAGCCTAAAGACTAGCACAGATACGCAGTATTTT. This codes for CASSLKTSTDTQYF.

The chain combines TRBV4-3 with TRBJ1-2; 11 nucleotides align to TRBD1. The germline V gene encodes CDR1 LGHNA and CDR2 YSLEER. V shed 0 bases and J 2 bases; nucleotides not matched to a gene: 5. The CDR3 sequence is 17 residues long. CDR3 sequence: CASSQEGTGGRNYGYTF. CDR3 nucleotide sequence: TGCGCCAGCAGCCAAGAGGGGACAGGGGGGCGCAACTATGGCTACACCTTC.

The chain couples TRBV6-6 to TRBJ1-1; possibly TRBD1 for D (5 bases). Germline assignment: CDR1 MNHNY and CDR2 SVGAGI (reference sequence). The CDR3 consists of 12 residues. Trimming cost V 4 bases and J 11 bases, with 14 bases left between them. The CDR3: CASSSLQEGAFF. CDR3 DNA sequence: TGTGCCAGCAGTTCACTACAGGAGGGGGCTTTCTTT.